The clone carrying this T cell receptor beta chain was detected only a few times. The antigen is not known. This sample is part of a study of blood T cells in healthy people across ages. The study, taken as a whole, reports: CMV infection status of these donors was not known. Older individuals had lower TCR beta diversity per million T cells (the decline was roughly linear). Estimates drawn from one million T cells were deemed to understate diversity.

V was shortened by 0 bases and J by 5 bases, with 5 bases between the two germline ends. CDR1 is ENHRY and CDR2 is SYGVKD in the germline V gene. The CDR3 runs 13 residues. A second PCR, run for about 7 to 11 cycles, used a sample-barcoded 5' primer plus a J-beta primer mix. TCRdb reanalysed the 5' RACE reads using MiXCR and keeps one entry per CDR3 protein. The top ten clones hold around 21% of a sample with about a million distinct CDR3 sequences, 51% of them seen once. V is TRBV10-3 and J is TRBJ1-5; no firm D call. The sample consisted of blood. The TCR comes from a woman aged 60-75 years in good health. CDR3 coding DNA: TGTGCCATCAGTGAGTCTTGGTATCAGCCCCAGCATTTT. Protein product: CAISESWYQPQHF.